The present entry profiles one TCR beta chain with its context. Germline V gene lookup returns CDR1 SGHVT and CDR2 SQSDAQ. The CDR3 sequence is 17 residues long. With 5 bases removed from V and 4 bases from J, the gap between germline ends came to 20 bases. TCRdb fed the 5' RACE reads into MiXCR, producing one record per CDR3 protein. The table lists about 390,000 distinct CDR3 sequences, roughly 20% of them singletons. This entry is derived from a study of T-cell memory formation after mild COVID-19. Whole-study context: The two donors had largely donor-specific TCR clusters.

J is TRBJ1-4 and V is TRBV7-4; perhaps TRBD1 as D (6 bases). The sequenced sample consisted of PBMCs or a T cell subset sorted from them (not recorded which). The source of this sequence is an adult woman who had mild COVID-19 (a few samples of this study predate the infection). Cell type and time point are not known. The CDR3 DNA follows: TGTGCCAGCAGCCCGATCCTTAGGACAGACGATAATGAAAAACTGTTTTTT. Amino acid sequence: CASSPILRTDDNEKLFF.